Below are 10 T cell receptor beta chains sequenced from a single sample in a study of shared clonotypes between healthy human individuals. The data were produced by immunoSEQ multiplex PCR, yet TCRdb's version contains in-frame clones alone and is incomplete. Of 650,000 to 700,000 clones in the sample, 90% were seen once. Sequencing was performed on memory CD8+ T cells from PBMCs. Regarding subset: CD45RO+ cells pooled with CCR7-negative TemRA cells. The receptors here all came from a man younger than 35 in good health. Some clones in this sample may be carry-over from other donors' samples.

V is TRBV2 and J is TRBJ2-3, with 8 bases identical to TRBD1. V dropped 2 bases and J dropped 2; count of bases not matched to a gene: 9. Germline loops: CDR1 SNHLY, CDR2 FYNNEI. The length of the CDR3 is 17 residues. The CDR3 protein is CASSEFATGQDTDTQYF. The CDR3 bases are TGTGCCAGCAGTGAATTCGCTACGGGACAGGACACAGATACGCAGTATTTT.

This chain uses TRBV6-6 with TRBJ2-2; maybe TRBD2 (6 bases). There are 15 residues in the CDR3. Between the trimmed V and J ends, which lost 7 bases and 8 bases, there was a span of 20 bases. Germline-derived CDR1 and CDR2 are MNHNY and SVGAGI (reference sequence). The CDR3, as DNA: TGTGCCAGCACCTCGTTGGAGGGAGTCCCGGGGGAGCTGTTTTTT. Amino acids: CASTSLEGVPGELFF.

The chain employs TRBV5-1 and TRBJ2-3, with D possibly TRBD2 on 5 matching bases. V was cut by 0 bases and J by 3 bases, with 8 bases left in between. Germline assignment: CDR1 SGHRS and CDR2 YFSETQ. This CDR3 comprises 14 residues. Here the CDR3 DNA reads TGCGCCAGCAGCTTGGATACGGGAACAGATACGCAGTATTTT. Protein: CASSLDTGTDTQYF.

The J gene is TRBJ2-7, the V gene TRBV27; TRBD1 or TRBD2 may be the D gene (5 bases each). In germline, CDR1 is MNHEY, CDR2 SMNVEV (reference sequence). The ends were cut back, 6 bases at V and 2 bases at J, with 11 bases in the middle. The CDR3 has 13 amino acids. DNA for the CDR3: TGTGCCAGCAGAGGGACGGGACCCTACGAGCAGTACTTC. It encodes CASRGTGPYEQYF.

The V and J genes are TRBV28 and TRBJ2-5, with D unclear. The V end lost 5 bases, the J end lost 1 base, and 14 bases lay between the germline ends. In germline, CDR1 is MDHEN, CDR2 SYDVKM. This CDR3 spans 15 amino acids. CDR3 sequence: CASSPRWGAQETQYF. DNA of the CDR3: TGTGCCAGCAGTCCTCGATGGGGTGCCCAAGAGACCCAGTACTTC.

The chain combines TRBV30 with TRBJ1-1; 7 bases align to TRBD1. Germline assignment: CDR1 GTSNPN and CDR2 SVGIG (reference sequence). The CDR3 has 15 amino acids. Trimming removed 1 base from V and 11 bases from J; junction bases left unmatched: 16. The DNA of the CDR3 is TGTGCCTGGAGTGGAATGACAGGGCTTGTTGGTACGGCTTTCTTT. The encoded protein is CAWSGMTGLVGTAFF. The entire variable domain, with the rest obtained from reference TRBV30 and TRBJ1-1, is as follows: SQTIHQWPATLVQPVGSPLSLECTVEGTSNPNLYWYRQAAGRGLQLLFYSVGIGQISSEVPQNLSASRPQDRQFILSSKKLLLSDSGFYLCAWSGMTGLVGTAFFGQGTRLTVV.

This clone is a singleton in its sample. V is TRBV28 and J is TRBJ2-1, with 8 positions matching TRBD2. The CDR3 runs to 16 residues. The V gene end was trimmed by 6 bases and the J gene end by 7 bases; junction bases not matched to a gene: 14. From germline, CDR1 is MDHEN and CDR2 SYDVKM. This chain's CDR3 is CASRNPFREGQNEQFF. The CDR3, as DNA: TGTGCCAGCAGAAACCCGTTCCGGGAGGGCCAGAATGAGCAGTTCTTC.

This chain connects TRBV7-9 to TRBJ2-2; 7 bases are a match to TRBD2. The germline gives CDR1 SEHNR, CDR2 FQNEAQ (reference sequence). This CDR3 region has 15 residues. With V trimmed by 4 bases and J by 9 bases, 11 bases remained unmatched. Here the CDR3 DNA reads TGTGCCAGCAGCTCTAGCGGTGCTGTGGGATGGGAGCTGTTTTTT. It translates to CASSSSGAVGWELFF.

The CDR3 region is CASSVGGETQYF. In DNA form, the CDR3 reads TGTGCCAGCAGCGTTGGGGGGGAGACCCAGTACTTC. V gene TRBV27 combines with J gene TRBJ2-5; D possibly corresponds to TRBD2 (6 bases). Germline CDR1 is MNHEY and CDR2 is SMNVEV (reference sequence). V lost 6 bases, J lost 5 bases, and 10 bases lay in between. There are 12 residues in the CDR3.

This sequence joins TRBV10-2 and TRBJ1-2, with 8 bases lining up with TRBD1. CDR1 WSHSY and CDR2 SAAADI come from the germline V gene. V shed 7 bases, J shed 8 bases, and the junction held 12 bases outside the gene matches. This CDR3 spans 14 amino acids. The CDR3 loop reads CASNREGQAGGYTF. In DNA, the CDR3 is TGCGCCAGCAATCGCGAGGGACAGGCTGGGGGCTACACCTTC.